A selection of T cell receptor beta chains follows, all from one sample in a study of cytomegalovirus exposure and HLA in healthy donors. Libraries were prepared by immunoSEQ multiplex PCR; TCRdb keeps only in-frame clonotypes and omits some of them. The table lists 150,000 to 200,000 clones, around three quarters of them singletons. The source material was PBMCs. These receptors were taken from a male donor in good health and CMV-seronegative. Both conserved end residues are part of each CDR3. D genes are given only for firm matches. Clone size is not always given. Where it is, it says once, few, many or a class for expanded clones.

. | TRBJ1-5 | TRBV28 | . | CASSLYGQSNQPQHF | TGTGCCAGCAGTTTATACGGACAGTCCAATCAGCCCCAGCATTTT
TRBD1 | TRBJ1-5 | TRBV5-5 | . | CASSLSTGDNQPQHF | TGTGCCAGCAGCTTGTCGACAGGGGACAATCAGCCCCAGCATTTT
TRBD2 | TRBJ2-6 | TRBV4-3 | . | CASSDGRGGSAGANVLTF | TGCGCCAGCAGCGACGGGAGGGGGGGTAGTGCTGGGGCCAACGTCCTGACTTTC
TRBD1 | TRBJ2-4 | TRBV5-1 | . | CASSLEGQGSANIQYF | TGCGCCAGCAGCTTGGAAGGACAGGGGTCCGCAAACATTCAGTACTTC
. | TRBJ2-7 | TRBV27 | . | CASSLHPEGVTYEQYF | TGTGCCAGCAGTTTACATCCCGAGGGAGTAACCTACGAGCAGTACTTC
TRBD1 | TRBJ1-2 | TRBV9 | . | CASSGGTGETALYGYTF | TGTGCCAGCAGCGGCGGGACAGGGGAAACAGCCCTCTATGGCTACACCTTC
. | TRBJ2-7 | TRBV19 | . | CASSIVLDSSYEQYF | TGTGCCAGTAGTATAGTTCTCGACAGCTCCTACGAGCAGTACTTC
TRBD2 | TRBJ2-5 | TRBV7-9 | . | CASSSPTGTSGIVETQYF | TGTGCCAGCAGCTCGCCTACCGGGACTAGCGGGATAGTGGAGACCCAGTACTTC
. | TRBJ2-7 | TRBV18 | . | CASSPAGLLYEQYF | TGTGCCAGCTCACCAGCGGGACTCCTCTACGAGCAGTACTTC
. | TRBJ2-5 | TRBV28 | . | CASLGLEETQYF | TGTGCCAGCTTGGGGCTTGAAGAGACCCAGTACTTC
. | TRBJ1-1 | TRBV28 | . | CASSPPGGAANTEAFF | TGTGCCAGCAGCCCCCCCGGGGGGGCGGCGAACACTGAAGCTTTCTTT
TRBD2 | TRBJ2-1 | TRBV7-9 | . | CSSSLGTSGRNEQFF | TGTTCCAGCAGCTTAGGGACTAGTGGGAGAAATGAGCAGTTCTTC
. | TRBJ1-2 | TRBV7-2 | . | CASSPPGDGGYTF | TGTGCCAGCAGCCCCCCAGGGGATGGAGGCTACACCTTC
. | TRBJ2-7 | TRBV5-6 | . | CASSLPSSYEQYF | TGTGCCAGCAGCTTGCCCTCTTCCTACGAGCAGTACTTC
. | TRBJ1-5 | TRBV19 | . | CASRGGPTFSNQPQHF | TGTGCCAGTAGAGGAGGCCCTACTTTCTCCAATCAGCCCCAGCATTTT
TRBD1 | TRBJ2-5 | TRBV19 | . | CASSTTGGGETQYF | TGTGCCAGTAGTACCACAGGGGGCGGGGAGACCCAGTACTTC
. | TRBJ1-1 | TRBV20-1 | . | CSARGGPEAFF | TGCAGTGCTAGAGGGGGCCCTGAAGCTTTCTTT
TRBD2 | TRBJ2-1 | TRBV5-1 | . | CASSLRGTSVTTGEQFF | TGCGCCAGCAGCTTGAGGGGGACTAGCGTTACGACAGGGGAGCAGTTCTTC
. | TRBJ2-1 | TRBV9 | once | CASSVGEASYNEQFF | TGTGCCAGCAGCGTAGGTGAGGCGTCCTACAATGAGCAGTTCTTC
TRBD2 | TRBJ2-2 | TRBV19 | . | CASWYGTSGGMNTGELFF | TGTGCCAGTTGGTATGGGACTAGCGGGGGGATGAACACCGGGGAGCTGTTTTTT
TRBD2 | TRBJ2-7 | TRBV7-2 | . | CASSLGGTSYEQYF | TGTGCCAGCAGCTTAGGGGGGACTAGCTACGAGCAGTACTTC
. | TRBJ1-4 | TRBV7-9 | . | CASSLGGGIEKLFF | TGTGCCAGCAGCTTAGGCGGGGGGATTGAAAAACTGTTTTTT
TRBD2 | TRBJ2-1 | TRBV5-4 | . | CASSTRTSGRASDQFF | TGTGCCAGCAGCACGCGGACTAGCGGGAGGGCCTCCGATCAGTTCTTC
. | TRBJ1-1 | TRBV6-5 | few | CASSSNGNTEAFF | TGTGCCAGCTCCTCGAACGGGAACACTGAAGCTTTCTTT
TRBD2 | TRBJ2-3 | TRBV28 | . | CASSLPLAGLTDTQYF | TGTGCCAGCAGTTTACCTCTAGCGGGCCTCACAGATACGCAGTATTTT
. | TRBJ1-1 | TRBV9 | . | CASSHNPGSDTEAFF | TGTGCCAGCAGCCACAACCCCGGGTCGGACACTGAAGCTTTCTTT
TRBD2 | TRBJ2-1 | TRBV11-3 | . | CASSSGLAGRNEQFF | TGTGCCAGCAGCTCGGGACTAGCGGGAAGGAATGAGCAGTTCTTC
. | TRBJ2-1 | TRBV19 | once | CASKGAASSYNEQFF | TGTGCCAGTAAAGGGGCCGCGAGCTCCTACAATGAGCAGTTCTTC
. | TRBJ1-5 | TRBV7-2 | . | CASSSLNQPQHF | TGTGCCAGCAGCTCCCTTAATCAGCCCCAGCATTTT
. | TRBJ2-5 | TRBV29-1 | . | CSVRGGEETQYF | TGCAGCGTCAGGGGTGGCGAAGAGACCCAGTACTTC